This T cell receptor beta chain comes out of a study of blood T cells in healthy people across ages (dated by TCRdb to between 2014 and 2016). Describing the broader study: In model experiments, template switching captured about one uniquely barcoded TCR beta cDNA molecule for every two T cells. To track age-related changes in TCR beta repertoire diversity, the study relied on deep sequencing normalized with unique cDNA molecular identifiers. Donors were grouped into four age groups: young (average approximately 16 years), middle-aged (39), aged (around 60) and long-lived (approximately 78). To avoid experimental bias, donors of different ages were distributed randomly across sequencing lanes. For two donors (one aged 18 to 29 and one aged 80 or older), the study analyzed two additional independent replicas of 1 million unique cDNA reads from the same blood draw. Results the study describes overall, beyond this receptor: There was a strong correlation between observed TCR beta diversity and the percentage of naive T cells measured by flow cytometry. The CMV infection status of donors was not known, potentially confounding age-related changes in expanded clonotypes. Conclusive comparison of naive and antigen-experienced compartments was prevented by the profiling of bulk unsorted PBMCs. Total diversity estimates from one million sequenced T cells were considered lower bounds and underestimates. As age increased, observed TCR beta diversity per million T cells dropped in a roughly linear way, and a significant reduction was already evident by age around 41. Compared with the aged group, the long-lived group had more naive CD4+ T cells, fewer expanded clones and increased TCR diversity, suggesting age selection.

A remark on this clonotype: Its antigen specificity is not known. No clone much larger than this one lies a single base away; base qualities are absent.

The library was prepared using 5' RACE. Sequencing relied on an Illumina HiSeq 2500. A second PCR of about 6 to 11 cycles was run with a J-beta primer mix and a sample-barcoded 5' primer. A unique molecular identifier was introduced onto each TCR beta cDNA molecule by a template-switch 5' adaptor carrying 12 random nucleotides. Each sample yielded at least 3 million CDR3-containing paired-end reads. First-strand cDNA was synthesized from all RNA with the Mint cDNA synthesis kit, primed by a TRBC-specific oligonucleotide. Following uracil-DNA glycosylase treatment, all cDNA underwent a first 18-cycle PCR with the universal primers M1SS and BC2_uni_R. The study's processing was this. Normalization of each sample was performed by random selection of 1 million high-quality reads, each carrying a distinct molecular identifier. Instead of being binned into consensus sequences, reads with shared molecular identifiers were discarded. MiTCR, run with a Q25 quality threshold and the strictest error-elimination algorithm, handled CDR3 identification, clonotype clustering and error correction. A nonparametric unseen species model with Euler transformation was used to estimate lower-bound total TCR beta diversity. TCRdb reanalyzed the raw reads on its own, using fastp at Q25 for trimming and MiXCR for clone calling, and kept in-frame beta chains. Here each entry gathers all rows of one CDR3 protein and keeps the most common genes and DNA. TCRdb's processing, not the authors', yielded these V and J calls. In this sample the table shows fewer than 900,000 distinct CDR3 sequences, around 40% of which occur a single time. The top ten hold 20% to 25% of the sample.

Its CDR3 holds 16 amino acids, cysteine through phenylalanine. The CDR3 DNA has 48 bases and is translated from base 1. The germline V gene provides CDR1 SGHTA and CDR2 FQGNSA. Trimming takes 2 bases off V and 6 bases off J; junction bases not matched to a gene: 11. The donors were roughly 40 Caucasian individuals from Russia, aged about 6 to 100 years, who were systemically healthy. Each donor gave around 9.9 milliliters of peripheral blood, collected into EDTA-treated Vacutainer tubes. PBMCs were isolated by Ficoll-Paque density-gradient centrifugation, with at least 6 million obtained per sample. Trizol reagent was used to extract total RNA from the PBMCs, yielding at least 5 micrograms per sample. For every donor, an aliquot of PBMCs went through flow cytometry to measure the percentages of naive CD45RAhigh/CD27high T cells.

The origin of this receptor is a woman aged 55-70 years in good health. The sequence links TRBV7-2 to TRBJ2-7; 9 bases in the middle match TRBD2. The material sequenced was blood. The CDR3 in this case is CASSLRASGMNREQYF. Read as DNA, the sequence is TGTGCCAGCAGCTTACGGGCTAGCGGGATGAACCGCGAGCAGTACTTC. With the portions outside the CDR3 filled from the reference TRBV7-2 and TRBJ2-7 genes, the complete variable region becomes GAGVSQSPSNKVTEKGKDVELRCDPISGHTALYWYRQSLGQGLEFLIYFQGNSAPDKSGLPSDRFSAERTGGSVSTLTIQRTQQEDSAVYLCASSLRASGMNREQYFGPGTRLTVT.